These 2 T cell receptor beta chains originate from one sample sequenced in a study of blood T cell repertoires in COVID-19. Sequencing used immunoSEQ multiplex PCR; TCRdb keeps in-frame clones, though not all of them. The sample carries 200,000 to 250,000 clones, roughly 80% recorded once. The sample comprised PBMCs or T cells enriched from blood (not recorded which). The receptor set was obtained from a man aged 55-75 years who had recovered from COVID-19.

Comment on this clone: One junction end disagrees with the germline gene, perhaps due to a read error. This rearrangement joins TRBV10-3 to TRBJ2-7, with D perhaps matching TRBD2 (6 bases). CDR1 ENHRY and CDR2 SYGVKD come from the germline V gene. The CDR3 has 11 residues. For the CDR3, the DNA is TGTGCCATCTCGGGGGAAGGGGTTACCAACTTC. It translates to CAISGEGVTNF.

The J gene is TRBJ1-1, the V gene TRBV7-8; 7 bases fit TRBD1. V shed 3 bases and J 7 bases; nucleotides not matched to a gene: 8. The CDR3 extends over 14 amino acids. Germline CDR1 is SGHVS and CDR2 is FQNEAQ. In nucleotides, the CDR3 is TGTGCCAGCAGCTTGTTTCAGGGGGGAAATGAAGCTTTCTTT. Its translation is CASSLFQGGNEAFF.